This passage covers 13 T cell receptor beta chains from one sample sequenced in a study of CD8+ T cells in alopecia areata. Following extraction, RNA underwent reverse transcription to cDNA, which served as the sequencing template. The table came from immunoSEQ multiplex PCR; TCRdb's copy has only in-frame clones and leaves some out. Among 90,000 or so clones listed, 44% were seen once. Treatment in this sample: oral pan-JAK inhibitor, 5-10 mg twice daily. Source: CD8+ T cells sorted from blood, taken at week 24, from a patient treated with tofacitinib. These receptors were collected from a human donor with alopecia areata.

The chain employs TRBV27 and TRBJ1-2; 9 bases are shared with TRBD1. V trimming: 0 bases; J trimming: 2 bases; junction bases outside the gene matches: 1. The CDR3 consists of 15 residues. Germline assignment: CDR1 MNHEY and CDR2 SMNVEV (reference sequence). As DNA, the CDR3 is TGTGCCAGCAGTTTATCCGGGACAGGGAACTATGGCTACACCTTC. It is translated as CASSLSGTGNYGYTF.

The chain links TRBV11-2 to TRBJ2-1, with D perhaps given as TRBD1 or TRBD2 (5 bases each). V lost 5 bases to trimming and J lost 6 bases, with 23 bases between them. CDR3 length equals 17 residues. The germline V gene encodes CDR1 SGHAT and CDR2 FQNNGV. CDR3 sequence: CASSILPGTVMSNEQFF. For the CDR3, the DNA is TGTGCCAGCAGCATACTACCCGGGACGGTAATGTCCAATGAGCAGTTCTTC.

This CDR3 reads CAWDHERRNTGELFF. In DNA form, the CDR3 reads TGTGCCTGGGATCACGAGCGGCGAAACACCGGGGAGCTGTTTTTT. The V and J genes are TRBV30 and TRBJ2-2, with D possibly TRBD2 on 5 matching bases. This CDR3 region has 15 residues. Trimming removed 5 bases at V and 2 bases at J, with 15 bases between. Germline V gene lookup returns CDR1 GTSNPN and CDR2 SVGIG (reference sequence).

This chain uses TRBV2 with TRBJ2-1; TRBD2 aligns across 9 bases. Germline values: CDR1 SNHLY, CDR2 FYNNEI. Germline trimming cut 8 bases from V and 4 bases from J; bases unmatched to any gene: 6. The CDR3 contains 14 residues. The CDR3 DNA follows: TGTGCCAGCGAGAATAGCGGGGGTTACAATGAGCAGTTCTTC. Its translation: CASENSGGYNEQFF.

The chain uses TRBV9 and TRBJ2-3, with D perhaps TRBD1 (5 bases). Germline V gene sequence: CDR1 SGDLS, CDR2 YYNGEE. The CDR3 runs to 16 residues. The V end lost 0 bases, the J end lost 3 bases, and 14 bases lay between the germline ends. In DNA, the CDR3 is TGTGCCAGCAGCGTAGCGTCAGGGATTCTTACAGATACGCAGTATTTT. This gives the protein CASSVASGILTDTQYF.

The chain is built from TRBV7-9 and TRBJ1-1; D may be TRBD1 (5 bases). The CDR3 length is 15 residues. Germline values: CDR1 SEHNR, CDR2 FQNEAQ (reference sequence). V lost 5 bases, J lost 5 bases, and 18 bases lay in between. The CDR3: CASSPPGPRGTEAFF. The CDR3, as DNA: TGTGCCAGCAGCCCGCCGGGGCCTCGAGGGACTGAAGCTTTCTTT. Looking up the rest from reference TRBV7-9 and TRBJ1-1 gives the full variable domain: DTGVSQNPRHKITKRGQNVTFRCDPISEHNRLYWYRQTLGQGPEFLTYFQNEAQLEKSRLLSDRFSAERPKGSFSTLEIQRTEQGDSAMYLCASSPPGPRGTEAFFGQGTRLTVV.

The gene calls are TRBV9 and TRBJ2-3; 8 bases match TRBD2. The CDR3 runs to 17 residues. V was pared by 3 bases and J by 4 bases, with 13 bases of the junction left unmatched. The V gene's germline CDR1 is SGDLS and CDR2 YYNGEE. The CDR3 loop reads CASSDPLGAGDSDTQYF. Here the CDR3 DNA reads TGTGCCAGCAGCGACCCTTTGGGAGCGGGAGACTCAGATACGCAGTATTTT.

CDR3 in amino acids: CASSLAGTAHQETQYF. CDR3 bases: TGTGCCAGCAGCTTAGCGGGGACAGCCCACCAAGAGACCCAGTACTTC. This chain joins TRBV7-8 and TRBJ2-5; 7 bases match TRBD1. The trim removed 0 bases at V and 0 bases at J, leaving 4 bases unmatched. CDR1 is SGHVS, CDR2 FQNEAQ, per germline. There are 16 residues in the CDR3.

There are a few counts of this clone. This chain's CDR3 is CASSEGAHGNQPQHF. In nucleotides, the CDR3 is TGTGCCAGCAGTGAAGGGGCACATGGGAATCAGCCCCAGCATTTT. The rearrangement joins TRBV2 to TRBJ1-5, with D unresolved. The V gene's germline CDR1 is SNHLY and CDR2 FYNNEI. The CDR3 covers 15 residues. With 1 base removed from V and 4 bases from J, the gap between germline ends came to 11 bases.

This rearrangement joins TRBV6-5 to TRBJ1-2, with 8 bases lining up with TRBD1. From germline, CDR1 is MNHEY and CDR2 SVGAGI. CDR3 length: 16 amino acids. The V and J ends lost 4 bases and 4 bases, in that order; junction bases with no gene match: 11. The CDR3 reads CASSSVGQGQGYGYTF. The DNA for the CDR3 is TGTGCCAGCAGTTCAGTCGGACAGGGACAAGGCTATGGCTACACCTTC.

The V call is TRBV9, the J call TRBJ2-3; 10 bases match TRBD1. V lost 3 bases, J lost 3 bases, and 7 bases stayed unmatched. CDR1 and CDR2 (germline): SGDLS, YYNGEE. The CDR3 contains 16 residues. The chain's CDR3 is CASSDNRDRGTDTQYF. CDR3 DNA: TGTGCCAGCAGCGACAACCGGGACAGGGGTACAGATACGCAGTATTTT.

The chain is built from TRBV5-8 and TRBJ2-7; D unresolved. The CDR3 length is 11 residues. Germline values: CDR1 SGHTS, CDR2 YDEGEE. V dropped 2 bases and J dropped 5 bases, with 5 bases sitting between them. As DNA, the CDR3 is TGTGCCAGCAGCTTTCCTCACGAGCAGTACTTC. Protein: CASSFPHEQYF.

This clone was observed a handful of times. The rearrangement links TRBV29-1 to TRBJ2-1, with 7 bases matching TRBD1. After removal of 7 bases from V and 4 bases from J, the junction contained 4 bases not matched to a gene. CDR1 and CDR2 (germline): SQVTM, ANQGSEA. The CDR3 covers 12 residues. The CDR3 reads CSGRQGYNEQFF. CDR3 sequence (DNA): TGCAGCGGCAGACAGGGATACAATGAGCAGTTCTTC.